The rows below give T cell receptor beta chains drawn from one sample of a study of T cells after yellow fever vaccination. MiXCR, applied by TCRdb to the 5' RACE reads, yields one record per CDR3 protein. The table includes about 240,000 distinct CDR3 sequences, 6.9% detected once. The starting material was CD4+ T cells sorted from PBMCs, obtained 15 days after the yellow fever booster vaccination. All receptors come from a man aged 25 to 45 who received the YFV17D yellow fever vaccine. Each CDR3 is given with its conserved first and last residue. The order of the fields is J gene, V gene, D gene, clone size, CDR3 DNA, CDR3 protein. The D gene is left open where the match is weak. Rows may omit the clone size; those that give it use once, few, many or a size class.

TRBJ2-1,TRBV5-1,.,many,TGCGCCAGCAGCTCTGCTTTCCACAATGAGCAGTTCTTC,CASSSAFHNEQFF
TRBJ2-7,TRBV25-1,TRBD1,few,TGTGCCAGCAGTGACACCGGGACAGGGGCCTACGAGCAGTACTTC,CASSDTGTGAYEQYF
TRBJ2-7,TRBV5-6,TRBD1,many,TGTGCCAGCAGTAATGCCGGACAGGCAATCTACGAGCAGTACTTC,CASSNAGQAIYEQYF
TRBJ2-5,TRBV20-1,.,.,TGCAGTGCTAGTTTAGACTGGTACCAAGAGACCCAGTACTTC,CSASLDWYQETQYF
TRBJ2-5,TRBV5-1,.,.,TGCGCCAGCAGCTTGCCCGGGACATCGGAGACCCAGTACTTC,CASSLPGTSETQYF
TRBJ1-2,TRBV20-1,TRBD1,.,TGCAGTGCTAGCAAACAGGGGCCGGCTGGCTACACCTTC,CSASKQGPAGYTF
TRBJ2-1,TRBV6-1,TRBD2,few,TGTGCCAGCAGTGAAATTGTCGGGAGGGTAGCTTACAATGAGCAGTTCTTC,CASSEIVGRVAYNEQFF
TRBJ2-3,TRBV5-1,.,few,TGCGCCAGCAGCGCGGGGCTCCGGGACTCCAGCACAGATACGCAGTATTTT,CASSAGLRDSSTDTQYF
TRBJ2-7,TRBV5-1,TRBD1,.,TGCGCCAGCAGCTCACCCGGGACAGGGGGCCTCTACGAGCAGTACTTC,CASSSPGTGGLYEQYF
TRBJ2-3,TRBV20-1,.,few,TGCAGTGCTAGAGAGTCCCACTACCTAGGAGATACGCAGTATTTT,CSARESHYLGDTQYF
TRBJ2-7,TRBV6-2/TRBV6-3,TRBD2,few,TGTGCCAGCACTTGGACTAGGGAACACGAGCAGTACTTC,CASTWTREHEQYF
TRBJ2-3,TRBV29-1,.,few,TGCAGCGTTGCGCCTACCTCGGCTTCAGATACGCAGTATTTT,CSVAPTSASDTQYF
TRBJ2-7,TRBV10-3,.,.,TGTGCCATCAGGAGATCTTTGGGAGTCTACGAGCAGTACTTC,CAIRRSLGVYEQYF
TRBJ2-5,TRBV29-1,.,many,TGCAGCGTTGAGACTATAAGAGTGGCCCAGTACTTC,CSVETIRVAQYF
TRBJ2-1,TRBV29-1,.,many,TGCAGCGTTCGACGTGCGGACAATGAGCAGTTCTTC,CSVRRADNEQFF
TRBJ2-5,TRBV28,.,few,TGTGCCAGCAGTATCCCCCCAGGGACCCAGTACTTC,CASSIPPGTQYF
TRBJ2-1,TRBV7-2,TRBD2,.,TGTGCCAGCAGCCCGACTAGCGACTCAGGGCAGTTCTTC,CASSPTSDSGQFF
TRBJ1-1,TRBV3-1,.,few,TGTGCCAGCAGCCCGTTTTTTGAGGTTCCTGAAGCTTTCTTT,CASSPFFEVPEAFF
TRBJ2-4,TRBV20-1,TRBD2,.,TGCAGTGCCAGTAGCGGGAGAGCAAAAAACATTCAGTACTTC,CSASSGRAKNIQYF
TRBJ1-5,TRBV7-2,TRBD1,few,TGTGCCAGCAGCACCGACAGGGGCTTGAATCAGCCCCAGCATTTT,CASSTDRGLNQPQHF
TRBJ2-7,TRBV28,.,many,TGTGCCAGCAGTTTGACAGGCTACGAGCAGTACTTC,CASSLTGYEQYF
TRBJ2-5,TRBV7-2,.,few,TGTGCCAGCAGCTTCCTGGGCCAAGAGACCCAGTACTTC,CASSFLGQETQYF
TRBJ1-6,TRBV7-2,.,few,TGTGCCAGCAGCTTTAGCTCCTTGGATTCACCCCTCCACTTT,CASSFSSLDSPLHF
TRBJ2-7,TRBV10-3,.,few,TGTGCCATCAGTGAGTCGTTGCACGAGCAGTACTTC,CAISESLHEQYF
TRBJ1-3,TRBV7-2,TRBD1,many,TGTGCCAGCAGCTTCGGACAGGCTGGAAACACCATATATTTT,CASSFGQAGNTIYF
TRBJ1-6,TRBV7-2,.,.,TGTGCCAGCAGCTTGCGACGGGATAATTCACCCCTCCACTTT,CASSLRRDNSPLHF
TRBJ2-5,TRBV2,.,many,TGTGCCAGCAGACAAAGGACGGACAAAGAGACCCAGTACTTC,CASRQRTDKETQYF
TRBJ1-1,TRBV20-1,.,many,TGCAGTGCTTTCCGCCCTGGGGCTGAAGCTTTCTTT,CSAFRPGAEAFF
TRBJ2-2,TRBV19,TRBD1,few,TGTGCCAGCACGGACAGGGGGCGTACCGGGGAGCTGTTTTTT,CASTDRGRTGELFF
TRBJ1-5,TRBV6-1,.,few,TGTGCCAGCAGTAAGAACGCAGGGGTTAGCAATCAGCCCCAGCATTTT,CASSKNAGVSNQPQHF
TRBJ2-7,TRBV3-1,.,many,TGTGCCAGCAGCCAAATAACTCCCCCTAAAAGCTACGAGCAGTACTTC,CASSQITPPKSYEQYF
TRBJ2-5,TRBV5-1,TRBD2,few,TGCGCCAGCCGAGACCCTAGCGGGAGTACAGAGACCCAGTACTTC,CASRDPSGSTETQYF
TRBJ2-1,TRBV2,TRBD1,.,TGTGCCAGTGCCTCGGGACAGGGGGACAATGAGCAGTTCTTC,CASASGQGDNEQFF
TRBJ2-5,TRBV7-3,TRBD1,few,TGTGCCAGCAGCTTAAGTGGGGACAGGGGGGAGACCCAGTACTTC,CASSLSGDRGETQYF
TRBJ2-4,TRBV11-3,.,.,TGTGCCAGCAGCAAGACCAGGGGGGCTAAAAACATTCAGTACTTC,CASSKTRGAKNIQYF
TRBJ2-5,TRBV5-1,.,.,TGCGCCAGCAGCTCCCCTCCGGGCAGGAATCAAGAGACCCAGTACTTC,CASSSPPGRNQETQYF
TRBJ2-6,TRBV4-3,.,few,TGCGCCAGCAGCCATCCAGACAGGCCTGGGGCCAACGTCCTGACTTTC,CASSHPDRPGANVLTF
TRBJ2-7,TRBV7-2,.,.,TGTGCCAGCAGCCGCTGGACAGCCTACGAGCAGTACTTC,CASSRWTAYEQYF
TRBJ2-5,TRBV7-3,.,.,TGTGCCAGCAGCCGTACAGGGACCGATTTGGAGACCCAGTACTTC,CASSRTGTDLETQYF
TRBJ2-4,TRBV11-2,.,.,TGTGCCAGCAGCTCACCTATAGCCAAAAACATTCAGTACTTC,CASSSPIAKNIQYF
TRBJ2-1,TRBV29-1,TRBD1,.,TGCAGCGCTGAGGGGGCGAGGCGAGATGAGCAGTTCTTC,CSAEGARRDEQFF
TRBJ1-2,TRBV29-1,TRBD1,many,TGCAGCGTTGAAGAAGGGACAGGGTATGGCTACACCTTC,CSVEEGTGYGYTF
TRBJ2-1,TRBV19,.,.,TGTGCCAGTAGTAACCCCCGGGGACGCGGTAGGGAAGAGCAGTTCTTC,CASSNPRGRGREEQFF
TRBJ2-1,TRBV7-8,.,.,TGTGCCAGCAGCTTAGCGGGCACCAATGAGCAGTTCTTC,CASSLAGTNEQFF
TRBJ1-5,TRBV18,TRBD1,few,TGTGCCAGCAGCCGGGGCTCGGACAGGGAGCATCAGCCCCAGCATTTT,CASSRGSDREHQPQHF
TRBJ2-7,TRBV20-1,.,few,TGCAGTGCCCTAGACCCCCTTTTACAGGGTGGCGAGCAGTACTTC,CSALDPLLQGGEQYF
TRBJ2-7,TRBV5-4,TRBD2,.,TGTGCCAGCAGCATTAGCGGGGCCTCCTACGAGCAGTACTTC,CASSISGASYEQYF
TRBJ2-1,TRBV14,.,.,TGTGCCAGCAGCGACGCGCTGTCCTACAATGAGCAGTTCTTC,CASSDALSYNEQFF
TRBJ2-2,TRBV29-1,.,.,TGCAGCGCGAGGTCAGTCCAAGGGGGGCTCGCCGGGGAGCTGTTTTTT,CSARSVQGGLAGELFF